A selection of T cell receptor beta chains follows, all from one sample in a study of blood T cells in healthy people across ages. One entry per CDR3 protein results from TCRdb running MiXCR on the 5' RACE reads. This table holds about 680,000 distinct CDR3 sequences, around 49% found once. Material for sequencing was blood. The receptors were gathered from a woman aged 55-70 years in good health. The CDR3 runs from the conserved cysteine through the conserved F or W. The order of the fields is V gene, J gene, CDR3 length, D gene, clone size, CDR3 protein, CDR3 DNA. A D gene is named only where the DNA matches it firmly. Rows give clone size only sometimes, using once, few, many, or a class for an expanded clone.

v_gene: TRBV29-1; j_gene: TRBJ2-2; len: 17; d_gene: TRBD2; abundance: .; CDR3aa: CSVEVGLAGVRTGELFF; CDR3nt: TGCAGCGTTGAAGTCGGACTAGCGGGAGTCAGAACCGGGGAGCTGTTTTTT
v_gene: TRBV5-1; j_gene: TRBJ2-3; len: 17; d_gene: TRBD2; abundance: .; CDR3aa: CASSGGAGALGTDTQYF; CDR3nt: TGCGCCAGCAGCGGGGGAGCGGGAGCGCTAGGCACAGATACGCAGTATTTT
v_gene: TRBV6-2/TRBV6-3; j_gene: TRBJ2-7; len: 16; d_gene: .; abundance: .; CDR3aa: CASSSGGRAGSYEQYF; CDR3nt: TGTGCCAGCAGTTCCGGGGGACGAGCGGGCTCCTACGAGCAGTACTTC
v_gene: TRBV7-2; j_gene: TRBJ2-5; len: 16; d_gene: TRBD2; abundance: .; CDR3aa: CASKGTSVRFGETQYF; CDR3nt: TGTGCCAGCAAAGGGACTAGCGTGAGATTTGGAGAGACCCAGTACTTC
v_gene: TRBV20-1; j_gene: TRBJ2-7; len: 11; d_gene: .; abundance: few; CDR3aa: CSASTEYEQYF; CDR3nt: TGCAGTGCTTCGACCGAATACGAGCAGTACTTC
v_gene: TRBV20-1; j_gene: TRBJ1-1; len: 12; d_gene: .; abundance: few; CDR3aa: CSARDMNTEAFF; CDR3nt: TGCAGTGCTAGGGACATGAACACTGAAGCTTTCTTT
v_gene: TRBV30; j_gene: TRBJ2-7; len: 10; d_gene: .; abundance: .; CDR3aa: CSWGHYEQYF; CDR3nt: TGTAGCTGGGGGCACTACGAGCAGTACTTC
v_gene: TRBV6-2/TRBV6-3; j_gene: TRBJ2-7; len: 12; d_gene: .; abundance: .; CDR3aa: CASSYVGVTQYF; CDR3nt: TGTGCCAGCAGTTACGTGGGGGTAACACAGTACTTC
v_gene: TRBV5-1; j_gene: TRBJ2-5; len: 17; d_gene: TRBD1; abundance: few; CDR3aa: CASSNRARGQGRETQYF; CDR3nt: TGCGCCAGCAGCAACCGGGCAAGAGGACAGGGTCGCGAGACCCAGTACTTC
v_gene: TRBV10-3; j_gene: TRBJ1-1; len: 14; d_gene: .; abundance: .; CDR3aa: CAISPPSSNTEAFF; CDR3nt: TGTGCCATCAGTCCCCCTTCCTCGAACACTGAAGCTTTCTTT
v_gene: TRBV4-3; j_gene: TRBJ2-3; len: 16; d_gene: .; abundance: .; CDR3aa: CASSQDGGALADTQYF; CDR3nt: TGCGCCAGCAGCCAAGATGGAGGGGCCCTCGCAGATACGCAGTATTTT
v_gene: TRBV20-1; j_gene: TRBJ2-5; len: 15; d_gene: .; abundance: .; CDR3aa: CGARRGDGDQETQYF; CDR3nt: TGCGGTGCTAGAAGGGGGGACGGGGACCAAGAGACCCAGTACTTC